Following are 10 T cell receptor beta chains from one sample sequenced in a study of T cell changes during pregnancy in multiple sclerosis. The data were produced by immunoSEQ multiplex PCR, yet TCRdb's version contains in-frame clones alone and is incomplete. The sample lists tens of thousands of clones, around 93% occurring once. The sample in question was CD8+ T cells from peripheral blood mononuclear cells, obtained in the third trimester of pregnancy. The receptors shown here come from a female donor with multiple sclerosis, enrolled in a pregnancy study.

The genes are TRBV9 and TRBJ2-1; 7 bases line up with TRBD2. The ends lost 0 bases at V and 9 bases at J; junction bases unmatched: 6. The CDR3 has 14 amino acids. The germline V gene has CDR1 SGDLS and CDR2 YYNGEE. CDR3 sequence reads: CASSVDLGGSEQFF. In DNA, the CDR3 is TGTGCCAGCAGCGTAGATCTGGGGGGGTCTGAGCAGTTCTTC.

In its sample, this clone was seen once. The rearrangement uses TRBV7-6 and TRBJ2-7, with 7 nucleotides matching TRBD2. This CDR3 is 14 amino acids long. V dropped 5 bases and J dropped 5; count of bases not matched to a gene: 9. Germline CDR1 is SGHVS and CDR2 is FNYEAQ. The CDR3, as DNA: TGTGCCAGCAGCCCCCAGGGAGGGATCCACGAGCAGTACTTC. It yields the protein CASSPQGGIHEQYF.

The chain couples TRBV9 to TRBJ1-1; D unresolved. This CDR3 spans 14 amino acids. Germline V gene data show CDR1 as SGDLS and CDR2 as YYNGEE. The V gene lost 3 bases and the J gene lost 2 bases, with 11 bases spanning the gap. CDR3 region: CASSAAGANTEAFF. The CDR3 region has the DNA TGTGCCAGCAGCGCCGCGGGCGCTAACACTGAAGCTTTCTTT.

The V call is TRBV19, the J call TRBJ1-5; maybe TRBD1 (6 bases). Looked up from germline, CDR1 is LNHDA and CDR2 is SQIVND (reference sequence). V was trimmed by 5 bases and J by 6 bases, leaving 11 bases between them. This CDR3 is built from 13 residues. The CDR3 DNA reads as TGTGCCAGTAGTGCCAGGGGCGCTCAGCCCCAGCATTTT. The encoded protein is CASSARGAQPQHF.

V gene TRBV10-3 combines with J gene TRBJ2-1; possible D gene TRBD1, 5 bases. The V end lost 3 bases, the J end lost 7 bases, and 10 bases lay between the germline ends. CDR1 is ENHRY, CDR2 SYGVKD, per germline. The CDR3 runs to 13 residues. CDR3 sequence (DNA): TGTGCCATCAGTGAACGGACACAGAATGAGCAGTTCTTC. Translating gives CAISERTQNEQFF.

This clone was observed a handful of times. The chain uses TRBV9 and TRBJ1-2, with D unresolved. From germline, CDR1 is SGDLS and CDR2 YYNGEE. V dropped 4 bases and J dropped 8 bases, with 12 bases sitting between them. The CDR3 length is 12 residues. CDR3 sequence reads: CASSPWTQGYTF. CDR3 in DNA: TGTGCCAGCAGCCCTTGGACTCAAGGCTACACCTTC.

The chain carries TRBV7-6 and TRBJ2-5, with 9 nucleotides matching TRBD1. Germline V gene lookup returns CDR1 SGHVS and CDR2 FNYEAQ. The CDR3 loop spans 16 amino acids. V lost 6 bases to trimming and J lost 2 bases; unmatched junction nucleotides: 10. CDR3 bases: TGTGCCAGCAGACAAAGGGGACAGGGAATTCAAGAGACCCAGTACTTC. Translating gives CASRQRGQGIQETQYF.

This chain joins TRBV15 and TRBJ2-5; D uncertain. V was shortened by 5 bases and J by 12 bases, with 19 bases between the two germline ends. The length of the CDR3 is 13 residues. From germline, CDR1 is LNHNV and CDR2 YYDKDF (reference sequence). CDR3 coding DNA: TGTGCCACCAGCTCGACATACGACGGTGGCGAGTACTTC. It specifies CATSSTYDGGEYF.

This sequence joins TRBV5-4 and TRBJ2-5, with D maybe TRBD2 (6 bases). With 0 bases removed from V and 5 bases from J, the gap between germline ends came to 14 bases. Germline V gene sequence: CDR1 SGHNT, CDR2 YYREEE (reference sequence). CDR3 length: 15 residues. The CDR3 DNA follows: TGTGCCAGCAGCTTGGGACTAGTCGGAACGGAGACCCAGTACTTC. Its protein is CASSLGLVGTETQYF.

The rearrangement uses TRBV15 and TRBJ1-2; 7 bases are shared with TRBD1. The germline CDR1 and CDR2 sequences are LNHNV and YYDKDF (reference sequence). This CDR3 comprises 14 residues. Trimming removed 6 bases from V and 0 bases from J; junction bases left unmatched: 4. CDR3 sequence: CATSLTGTNYGYTF. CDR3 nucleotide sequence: TGTGCCACCAGTCTGACAGGGACTAACTATGGCTACACCTTC.